The clone carrying this T cell receptor beta chain has a count of ten or more. Amplification of TCR beta CDR3 regions used RNA as the template. TCR CDR3 regions were first amplified by RT-PCR with HTBI primers. Via MiXCR, TCRdb re-called the multiplex PCR reads, giving one row per CDR3 protein. The table records 400,000 to 500,000 distinct CDR3 sequences, approximately 14% of them present only once. The data originate from a study of T cells in Graves' hyperthyroidism and ophthalmopathy. Study as a whole: Staff took peripheral blood when the initial diagnosis was made, before any treatment began.

Per the germline V gene, CDR1 is MNHNS and CDR2 is SASEGT. V lost 10 bases and J lost 5, with 14 bases in between. This CDR3 contains 12 residues. Sequenced material: blood. This sequence joins TRBV6-1 and TRBJ1-1; tentatively, D is TRBD1 (6 bases). The TCR originated in a woman between 18 and 29 years old with Graves' hyperthyroidism. The CDR3 spells CATKQGGTEAFF. In DNA form, the CDR3 reads TGTGCCACTAAACAGGGAGGGACTGAAGCTTTCTTT.